This T cell receptor beta chain was documented in a study of Ad26.COV2.S vaccination and SARS-CoV-2 variants. Points from the study as a whole: The TCR breadth and depth analyses may have produced an underestimate of total T cell responses. With respect to non-spike TCR breadth, vaccine and placebo recipients were similar. Among vaccine recipients, spike-specific TCR breadth exceeded that of placebo recipients.

The data were produced by immunoSEQ multiplex PCR, yet TCRdb's version contains in-frame clones alone and is incomplete. The table has approximately 300,000 clones, around four fifths seen once. The CDR3 contains 14 residues. Trimming removed 4 bases from V and 3 bases from J, with 10 bases in between. Germline V gives CDR1 LNHDA, CDR2 SQIVND (reference sequence). Points on this clone: Its antigen remains unidentified.

The treatment was: some 19 received Ad26.COV2.S at low or high dose, single or two shots; five or six received placebo; per-sample allocation not given. The study sampled participants on day 63 after the first vaccine or placebo injection. The chain is built from TRBV19 and TRBJ1-5, with unresolved D. The receptor was isolated from a person aged 18-65 years who received the Ad26.COV2.S COVID-19 vaccine or a placebo. This specimen was peripheral blood, taken in a trial of Ad26.COV2.S vaccine versus placebo. Written as DNA, the CDR3 is TGTGCCAGTAGTAGCACTGGCCCCAATCAGCCCCAGCATTTT. The encoded protein is CASSSTGPNQPQHF.